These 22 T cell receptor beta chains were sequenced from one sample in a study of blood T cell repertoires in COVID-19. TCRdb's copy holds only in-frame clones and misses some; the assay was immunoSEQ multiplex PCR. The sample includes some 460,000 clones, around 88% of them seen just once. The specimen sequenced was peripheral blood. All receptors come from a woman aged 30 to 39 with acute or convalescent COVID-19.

Here the CDR3 DNA reads TGTGCCAGCAGCCTGCATGCCGGGACTGATAATTCACCCCTCCACTTT. Protein: CASSLHAGTDNSPLHF. V gene TRBV27 combines with J gene TRBJ1-6, with a weak D call TRBD1 (5 bases). The CDR3 runs to 16 residues. Trimming removed 6 bases from V and 5 bases from J, with 17 bases in between. Germline-derived CDR1 and CDR2 are MNHEY and SMNVEV (reference sequence).

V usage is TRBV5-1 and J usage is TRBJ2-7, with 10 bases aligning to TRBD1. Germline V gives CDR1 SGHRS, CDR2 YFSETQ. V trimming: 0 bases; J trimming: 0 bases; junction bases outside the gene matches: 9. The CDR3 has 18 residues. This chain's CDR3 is CASSLGQGAKISSYEQYF. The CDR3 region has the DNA TGCGCCAGCAGCTTGGGACAGGGGGCTAAGATTAGCTCCTACGAGCAGTACTTC.

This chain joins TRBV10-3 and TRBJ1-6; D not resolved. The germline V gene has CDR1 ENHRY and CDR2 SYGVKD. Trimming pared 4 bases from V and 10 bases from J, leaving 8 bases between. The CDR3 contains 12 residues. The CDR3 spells CAISAPGSPLHF. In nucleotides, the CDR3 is TGTGCCATCAGTGCTCCGGGATCACCCCTCCACTTT.

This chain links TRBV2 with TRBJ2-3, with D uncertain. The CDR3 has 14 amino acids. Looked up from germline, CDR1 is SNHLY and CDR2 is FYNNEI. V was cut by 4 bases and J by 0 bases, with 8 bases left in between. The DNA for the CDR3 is TGTGCCAGCAGTGTCTTAACTAGCACAGATACGCAGTATTTT. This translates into CASSVLTSTDTQYF.

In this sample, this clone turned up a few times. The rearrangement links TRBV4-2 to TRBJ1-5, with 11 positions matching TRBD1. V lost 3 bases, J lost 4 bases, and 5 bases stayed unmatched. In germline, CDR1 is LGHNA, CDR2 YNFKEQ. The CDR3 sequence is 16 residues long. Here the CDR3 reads CASSHRTGGENQPQHF. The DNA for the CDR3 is TGTGCCAGCAGCCATAGGACAGGGGGCGAAAATCAGCCCCAGCATTTT.

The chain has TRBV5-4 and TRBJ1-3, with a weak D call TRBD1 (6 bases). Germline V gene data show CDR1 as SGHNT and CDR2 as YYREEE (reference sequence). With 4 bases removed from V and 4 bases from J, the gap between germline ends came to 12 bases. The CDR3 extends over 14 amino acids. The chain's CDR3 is CASSSTGSGNTIYF. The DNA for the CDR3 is TGTGCCAGCAGCAGTACAGGGTCCGGAAACACCATATATTTT.

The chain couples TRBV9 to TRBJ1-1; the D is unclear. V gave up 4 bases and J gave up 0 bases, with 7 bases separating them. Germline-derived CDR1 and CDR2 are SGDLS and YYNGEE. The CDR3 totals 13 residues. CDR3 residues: CASSPDMNTEAFF. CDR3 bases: TGTGCCAGCAGCCCAGACATGAACACTGAAGCTTTCTTT.

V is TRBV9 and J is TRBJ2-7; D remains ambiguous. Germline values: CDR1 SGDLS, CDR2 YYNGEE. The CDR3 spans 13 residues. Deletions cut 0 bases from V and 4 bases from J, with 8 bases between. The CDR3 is CASSVGSEYEQYF. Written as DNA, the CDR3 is TGTGCCAGCAGCGTAGGTTCGGAGTACGAGCAGTACTTC.

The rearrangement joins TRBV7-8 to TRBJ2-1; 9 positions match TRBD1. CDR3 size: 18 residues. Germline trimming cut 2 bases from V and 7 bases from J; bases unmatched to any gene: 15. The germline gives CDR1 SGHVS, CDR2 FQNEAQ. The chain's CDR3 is CASSLNLHRTGAGNEQFF. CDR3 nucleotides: TGTGCCAGCAGCTTAAATCTTCATAGGACAGGGGCAGGGAATGAGCAGTTCTTC.

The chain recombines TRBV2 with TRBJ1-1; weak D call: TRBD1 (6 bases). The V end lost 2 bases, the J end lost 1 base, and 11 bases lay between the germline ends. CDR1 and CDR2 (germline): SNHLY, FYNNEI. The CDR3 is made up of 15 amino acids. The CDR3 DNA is TGTGCCAGCAGTGAATACAGGGTCGGGAACACTGAAGCTTTCTTT. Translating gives CASSEYRVGNTEAFF.

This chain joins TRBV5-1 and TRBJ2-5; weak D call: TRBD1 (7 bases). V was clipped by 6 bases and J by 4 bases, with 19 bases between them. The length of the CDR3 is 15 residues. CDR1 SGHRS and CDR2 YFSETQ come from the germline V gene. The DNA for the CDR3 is TGCGCCAGCAATGGGCAGGGGGGCACGGGAGAGACCCAGTACTTC. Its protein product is CASNGQGGTGETQYF.

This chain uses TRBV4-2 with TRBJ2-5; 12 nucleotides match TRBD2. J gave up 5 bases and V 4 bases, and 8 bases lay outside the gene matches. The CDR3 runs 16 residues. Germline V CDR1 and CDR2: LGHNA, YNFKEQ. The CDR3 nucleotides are TGTGCCAGCAGCCCATCGACTAGCGGGGGACCCGAGACCCAGTACTTC. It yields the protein CASSPSTSGGPETQYF.

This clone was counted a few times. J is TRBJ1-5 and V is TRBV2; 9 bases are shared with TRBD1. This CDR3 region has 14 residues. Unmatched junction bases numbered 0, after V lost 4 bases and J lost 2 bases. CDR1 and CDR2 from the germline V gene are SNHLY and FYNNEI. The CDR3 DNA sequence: TGTGCCAGCAGTGGGGACAGGGGCAATCAGCCCCAGCATTTT. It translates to CASSGDRGNQPQHF.

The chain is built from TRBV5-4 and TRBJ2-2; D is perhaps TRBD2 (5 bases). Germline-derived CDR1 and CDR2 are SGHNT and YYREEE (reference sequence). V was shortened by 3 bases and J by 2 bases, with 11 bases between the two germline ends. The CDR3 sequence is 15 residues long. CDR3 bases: TGTGCCAGCAGCTGGGGAGACGGAAACACCGGGGAGCTGTTTTTT. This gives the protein CASSWGDGNTGELFF.

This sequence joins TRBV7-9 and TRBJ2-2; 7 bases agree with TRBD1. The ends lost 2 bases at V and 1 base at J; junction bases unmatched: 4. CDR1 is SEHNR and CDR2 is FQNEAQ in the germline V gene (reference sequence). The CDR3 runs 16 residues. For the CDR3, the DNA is TGTGCCAGCAGCTTAACCGGGACAGAGAACACCGGGGAGCTGTTTTTT. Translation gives CASSLTGTENTGELFF.

The CDR3 loop reads CASRLRGGQETQYF. CDR3 nucleotides: TGTGCCAGCAGATTACGGGGGGGCCAAGAGACCCAGTACTTC. The chain employs TRBV13 and TRBJ2-5; 8 bases are a match to TRBD2. J lost 1 base, V lost 6 bases, and 4 bases had no gene match. Germline CDR1 PRHDT, CDR2 FYEKMQ (reference sequence). The CDR3 is 14 residues long.

For the CDR3, the DNA is TGTGCCACCAGTGACCTAGGGACTAGCGGGGGATACAATGAGCAGTTCTTC. It specifies CATSDLGTSGGYNEQFF. V usage is TRBV24-1 and J usage is TRBJ2-1; 14 positions agree with TRBD2. This CDR3 has 17 residues. Germline trimming cut 4 bases from V and 4 bases from J; bases unmatched to any gene: 5. CDR1 and CDR2 from the germline V gene are KGHDR and SFDVKD.

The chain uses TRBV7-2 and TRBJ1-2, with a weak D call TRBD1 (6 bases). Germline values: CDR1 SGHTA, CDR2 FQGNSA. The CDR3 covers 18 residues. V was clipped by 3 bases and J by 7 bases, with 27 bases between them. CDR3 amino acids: CASSFSTGQRFSLGGYTF. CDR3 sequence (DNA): TGTGCCAGCAGCTTCAGCACAGGGCAACGCTTTTCCCTAGGTGGCTACACCTTC. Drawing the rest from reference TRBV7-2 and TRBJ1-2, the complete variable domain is GAGVSQSPSNKVTEKGKDVELRCDPISGHTALYWYRQSLGQGLEFLIYFQGNSAPDKSGLPSDRFSAERTGGSVSTLTIQRTQQEDSAVYLCASSFSTGQRFSLGGYTFGSGTRLTVV.

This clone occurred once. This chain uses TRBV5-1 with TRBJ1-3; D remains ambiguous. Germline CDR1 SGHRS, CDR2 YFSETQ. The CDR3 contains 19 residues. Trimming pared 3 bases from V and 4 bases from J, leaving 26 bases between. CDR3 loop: CASSSDLYGGRMGGNTIYF. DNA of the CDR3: TGCGCCAGCAGCTCAGACCTCTACGGTGGGAGGATGGGCGGAAACACCATATATTTT. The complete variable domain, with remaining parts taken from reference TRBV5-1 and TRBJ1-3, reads KAGVTQTPRYLIKTRGQQVTLSCSPISGHRSVSWYQQTPGQGLQFLFEYFSETQRNKGNFPGRFSGRQFSNSRSEMNVSTLELGDSALYLCASSSDLYGGRMGGNTIYFGEGSWLTVV.

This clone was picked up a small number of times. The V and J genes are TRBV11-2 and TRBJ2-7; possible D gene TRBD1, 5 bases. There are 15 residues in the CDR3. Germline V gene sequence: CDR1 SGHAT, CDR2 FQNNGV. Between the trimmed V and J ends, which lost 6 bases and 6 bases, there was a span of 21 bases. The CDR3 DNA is TGTGCCAGCAGTACAGGACCCAGCTTTACCGGCGAGCAGTACTTC. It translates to CASSTGPSFTGEQYF. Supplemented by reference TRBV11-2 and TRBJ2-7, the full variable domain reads EAGVAQSPRYKIIEKRQSVAFWCNPISGHATLYWYQQILGQGPKLLIQFQNNGVVDDSQLPKDRFSAERLKGVDSTLKIQPAKLEDSAVYLCASSTGPSFTGEQYFGPGTRLTVT.

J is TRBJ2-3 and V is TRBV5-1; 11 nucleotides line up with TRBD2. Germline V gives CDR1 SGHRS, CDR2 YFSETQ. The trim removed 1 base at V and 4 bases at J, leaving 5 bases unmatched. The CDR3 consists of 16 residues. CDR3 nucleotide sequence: TGCGCCAGCAGCTTGATAGCGGGGGGGCCTTCAGATACGCAGTATTTT. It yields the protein CASSLIAGGPSDTQYF.

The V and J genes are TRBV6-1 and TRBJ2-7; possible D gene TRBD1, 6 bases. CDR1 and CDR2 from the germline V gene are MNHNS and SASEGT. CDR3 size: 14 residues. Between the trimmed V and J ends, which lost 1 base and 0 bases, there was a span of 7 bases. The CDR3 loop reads CASSEGGLSYEQYF. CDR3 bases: TGTGCCAGCAGTGAAGGGGGGCTCTCCTACGAGCAGTACTTC.